This T cell receptor beta chain came from a study of beta chain features in type 1 diabetes. Study-level points and caveats: Over-representation of high TCR-expressing cells was a possible consequence of cDNA sequencing. Shorter TCRB CDR3s, moderately but significantly so, were found in Type 1 diabetes patients in all four CD4+ subsets.

As regards this clone: What it recognizes is unknown.

The germline CDR1 and CDR2 sequences are MNHNY and SVGAGI (reference sequence). The CDR3 contains 14 residues. J was trimmed by 11 bases and V by 5 bases; bases with no gene match: 5. The isolated RNA, all of it, was reverse transcribed, so expressed TCRB transcripts were what got sequenced. Produced via immunoSEQ multiplex PCR; TCRdb's table is partial and in-frame only. The sample yields roughly 230,000 clones, 11% seen once. The receptor comes from a man aged 25 to 40 with type 1 diabetes. The V and J genes are TRBV6-6 and TRBJ2-1, with TRBD2 matching over 14 bases. Sequences were obtained from naive CD4+ T cells from blood. The CDR3 protein is CASSSRLAGGKQFF. The CDR3 nucleotides read TGTGCCAGCAGTAGTAGACTAGCGGGGGGGAAGCAGTTCTTC.